Each of the 25 T cell receptor beta chains below was sequenced from the same sample in a study of a mutant IDH1 vaccine in newly diagnosed glioma. Produced via immunoSEQ multiplex PCR; TCRdb's table is partial and in-frame only. The sample includes about 51,000 clones, about 74% of them seen just once. The time point denotes: baseline, week 1 (first vaccination visit). Treatment reported: pre-vaccination baseline after standard-of-care therapy. Source: PBMCs, taken from a glioma patient treated with radiotherapy, temozolomide or both. The origin of the receptors is a woman aged 40 to 50 with glioma.

The CDR3 DNA reads as TGTGCCAGCAGTGATTTGACCGAAGCTTTCTTT. This codes for CASSDLTEAFF. J is TRBJ1-1 and V is TRBV2; D is undetermined. The V gene lost 3 bases and the J gene lost 8 bases, with 7 bases spanning the gap. This CDR3 is 11 amino acids long. CDR1 and CDR2 (germline): SNHLY, FYNNEI.

The chain links TRBV14 to TRBJ1-1, with no clear D. The CDR3 runs 14 residues. The germline V gene encodes CDR1 SGHDN and CDR2 FVKESK. Trimming removed 2 bases from V and 1 base from J, with 8 bases in between. The CDR3 here is CASSQRYTNTEAFF. As DNA, the CDR3 is TGTGCCAGCAGCCAAAGGTACACGAACACTGAAGCTTTCTTT.

This chain connects TRBV6-1 to TRBJ2-7; maybe TRBD1 (6 bases). The germline gives CDR1 MNHNS, CDR2 SASEGT. V lost 4 bases and J lost 4, with 11 bases in between. The CDR3 spans 13 residues. This CDR3 is CASSVGQRYEQYF. CDR3 sequence (DNA): TGTGCCAGCAGTGTCGGACAGCGATACGAGCAGTACTTC.

DNA for the CDR3: TGTGCCAGCAGCTTCACCGGAAACACTGAAGCTTTCTTT. This sequence encodes CASSFTGNTEAFF. This chain joins TRBV5-6 and TRBJ1-1; D call uncertain. V lost 2 bases to trimming and J lost 2 bases, with 7 bases between them. The CDR3 runs to 13 residues. The germline CDR1 and CDR2 sequences are SGHDT and YYEEEE.

The V gene is TRBV6-1, the J gene TRBJ2-7; 8 bases agree with TRBD1. The V gene's germline CDR1 is MNHNS and CDR2 SASEGT. The CDR3 sequence is 14 residues long. With V trimmed by 7 bases and J by 0 bases, 5 bases remained unmatched. CDR3: CASTRDRSSYEQYF. The CDR3, as DNA: TGTGCCAGCACCAGGGACAGGAGCTCCTACGAGCAGTACTTC.

The chain employs TRBV6-5 and TRBJ1-2; no clear D. Germline V gene lookup returns CDR1 MNHEY and CDR2 SVGAGI. This CDR3 is built from 14 residues. Trimming shortened V by 6 bases and J by 7 bases, and 18 bases separated the two germline ends. CDR3 DNA: TGTGCCAGCAGCCTCGCCGGCGTCCGCGGTGGCTACACCTTC. The encoded protein is CASSLAGVRGGYTF.

The J gene is TRBJ2-7, the V gene TRBV12-5; D unresolved. V was clipped by 2 bases and J by 1 base, with 6 bases between them. In germline, CDR1 is LGHNT, CDR2 FRNRAP. The CDR3 length is 13 residues. The CDR3 protein is CASGLSRSYEQYF. DNA of the CDR3: TGTGCTAGTGGTTTGTCCAGGTCCTACGAGCAGTACTTC.

The rearrangement joins TRBV5-1 to TRBJ2-2, with 7 positions matching TRBD1. Germline assignment: CDR1 SGHRS and CDR2 YFSETQ. The CDR3 loop spans 14 amino acids. V lost 4 bases and J lost 7; bases outside the gene matches: 7. CDR3 coding DNA: TGCGCCAGCAGCCCCCAGGGGGTCAGCGGGGAGCTGTTTTTT. Translating gives CASSPQGVSGELFF.

This chain links TRBV5-1 with TRBJ2-1; 8 bases agree with TRBD2. With 2 bases clipped from V and 6 bases from J, the junction kept 10 bases outside the gene matches. The CDR3 spans 16 residues. CDR1 and CDR2 (germline): SGHRS, YFSETQ. The CDR3 DNA reads TGCGCCAGCAGCTTTACCGGGACTAGTCCTTTCAATGAGCAGTTCTTC. Amino acid sequence: CASSFTGTSPFNEQFF.

The chain carries TRBV28 and TRBJ1-2; no firm D call. Trimming stripped 2 bases from V and 5 bases from J, with 12 bases between. Per the germline V gene, CDR1 is MDHEN and CDR2 is SYDVKM. CDR3 length: 14 amino acids. The CDR3 loop is CASSLLGSLYGYTF. The DNA of the CDR3 is TGTGCCAGCAGTTTACTCGGGTCGTTGTATGGCTACACCTTC.

The CDR3: CASSETPGLALFF. The CDR3 nucleotides are TGTGCCAGCAGCGAGACCCCGGGACTAGCGTTGTTCTTC. The V call is TRBV7-2, the J call TRBJ2-1, with 10 bases aligning to TRBD2. Looked up from germline, CDR1 is SGHTA and CDR2 is FQGNSA. The CDR3 has 13 residues. The V segment lost 5 bases and the J segment 15 bases; nucleotides outside the gene matches: 10.

This chain connects TRBV18 to TRBJ1-6; D is unresolved. CDR3 length equals 15 residues. V was clipped by 0 bases and J by 4 bases, with 7 bases between them. Germline-derived CDR1 and CDR2 are KGHSH and LQKENI. This CDR3 is CASSPPSGYNSPLHF. Here the CDR3 DNA reads TGTGCCAGCTCACCACCCTCGGGATATAATTCACCCCTCCACTTT.

The V call is TRBV18, the J call TRBJ1-5; no reliable D call. Trimming removed 3 bases from V and 2 bases from J, with 8 bases in between. The CDR3 sequence is 14 residues long. Germline values: CDR1 KGHSH, CDR2 LQKENI. The CDR3: CASSPDAGNQPQHF. CDR3 sequence (DNA): TGTGCCAGCTCACCCGACGCCGGCAATCAGCCCCAGCATTTT.

This clone has just one count. The CDR3 DNA reads TGTGCCAGCAGCTACGCCGGGACTTCCTTCACAGATACGCAGTATTTT. Translating it yields CASSYAGTSFTDTQYF. The chain combines TRBV7-9 with TRBJ2-3, with D possibly being TRBD2 (6 bases). The CDR3 has 16 amino acids. The ends were cut back, 4 bases at V and 2 bases at J, with 16 bases in the middle. Germline V gene data show CDR1 as SEHNR and CDR2 as FQNEAQ (reference sequence). Full variable domain (rest looked up from reference TRBV7-9 and TRBJ2-3): DTGVSQNPRHKITKRGQNVTFRCDPISEHNRLYWYRQTLGQGPEFLTYFQNEAQLEKSRLLSDRFSAERPKGSFSTLEIQRTEQGDSAMYLCASSYAGTSFTDTQYFGPGTRLTVL.

The V call is TRBV10-3, the J call TRBJ1-1; no clear D gene. V lost 2 bases and J 3 bases, leaving 13 bases between the germline ends. CDR3 length: 15 residues. Per the germline V gene, CDR1 is ENHRY and CDR2 is SYGVKD. This CDR3 reads CAISERELMDTEAFF. The CDR3 DNA reads TGTGCCATCAGTGAGAGGGAACTAATGGACACTGAAGCTTTCTTT.

This chain links TRBV7-8 with TRBJ1-1; tentatively, D is TRBD1 (5 bases). The germline V gene has CDR1 SGHVS and CDR2 FQNEAQ. This CDR3 comprises 13 residues. V was pared by 9 bases and J by 3 bases, with 14 bases between. The CDR3 spells CASFKGRDTEAFF. As DNA, the CDR3 is TGTGCCAGTTTCAAGGGGAGGGACACTGAAGCTTTCTTT.

This clone was recorded once. The chain recombines TRBV5-4 with TRBJ1-1; perhaps TRBD1 as D (6 bases). The V gene lost 4 bases and the J gene lost 6 bases, with 19 bases spanning the gap. Germline V CDR1 and CDR2: SGHNT, YYREEE (reference sequence). The CDR3 length is 15 residues. CDR3 sequence: CASSLTQGSIAEAFF. CDR3 sequence (DNA): TGTGCCAGCAGCCTAACACAGGGATCCATCGCTGAAGCTTTCTTT.

The chain has TRBV27 and TRBJ1-5; D ambiguous. The CDR3 covers 18 residues. V dropped 10 bases and J dropped 3 bases, with 28 bases sitting between them. Germline assignment: CDR1 MNHEY and CDR2 SMNVEV (reference sequence). This CDR3 reads CATKEQSGSKTTNQPQHF. DNA of the CDR3: TGTGCCACCAAGGAACAATCAGGCTCTAAAACCACCAATCAGCCCCAGCATTTT.

This clone was counted only a few times. The chain has TRBV18 and TRBJ1-5; no clear D. This CDR3 has 13 amino acids. V lost 11 bases and J lost 6, with 17 bases in between. The germline gives CDR1 KGHSH, CDR2 LQKENI. The CDR3 nucleotides read TGTGCCTCCCACCAACGTCCCCCTCAGCCCCAGCATTTT. Its protein is CASHQRPPQPQHF. The full variable domain, its missing parts supplied by reference TRBV18 and TRBJ1-5, is NAGVMQNPRHLVRRRGQEARLRCSPMKGHSHVYWYRQLPEEGLKFMVYLQKENIIDESGMPKERFSAEFPKEGPSILRIQQVVRGDSAAYFCASHQRPPQPQHFGDGTRLSIL.

The V gene is TRBV9, the J gene TRBJ1-1; D is possibly TRBD1 (5 bases). Deletions cut 3 bases from V and 1 base from J, with 7 bases between. Germline lookup yields CDR1 SGDLS and CDR2 YYNGEE. The CDR3 length is 13 residues. CDR3 residues: CASSGGQNTEAFF. Here the CDR3 DNA reads TGTGCCAGCAGCGGCGGACAGAACACTGAAGCTTTCTTT.

V and J are TRBV19 and TRBJ1-1; 8 bases map to TRBD1. Germline-derived CDR1 and CDR2 are LNHDA and SQIVND (reference sequence). CDR3 size: 17 residues. The V gene end was trimmed by 1 base and the J gene end by 1 base; junction bases not matched to a gene: 8. The DNA of the CDR3 is TGTGCCAGTAGTATAGGGGTCACAGGGGGGGCGAACACTGAAGCTTTCTTT. This gives the protein CASSIGVTGGANTEAFF.

This clone was detected only a few times. This rearrangement joins TRBV30 to TRBJ1-5; 8 bases agree with TRBD1. Germline V gene data show CDR1 as GTSNPN and CDR2 as SVGIG (reference sequence). The CDR3 loop spans 14 amino acids. V was clipped by 2 bases and J by 6 bases; unmatched bases: 6. The CDR3 bases are TGTGCCTGGAGTACCGGACAGGGACCTCAGCCCCAGCATTTT. It codes for CAWSTGQGPQPQHF.

The sample holds one count of this clone. The chain links TRBV30 to TRBJ1-3, with D unresolved. The CDR3 runs 13 residues. The germline CDR1 and CDR2 sequences are GTSNPN and SVGIG (reference sequence). The V end lost 2 bases, the J end lost 1 base, and 6 bases lay between the germline ends. The CDR3 region has the DNA TGTGCCTGGAGTTGGTCGTCTGGAAACACCATATATTTT. Its protein is CAWSWSSGNTIYF. Looking up the rest from reference TRBV30 and TRBJ1-3 gives the full variable domain: SQTIHQWPATLVQPVGSPLSLECTVEGTSNPNLYWYRQAAGRGLQLLFYSVGIGQISSEVPQNLSASRPQDRQFILSSKKLLLSDSGFYLCAWSWSSGNTIYFGEGSWLTVV.

The chain combines TRBV5-1 with TRBJ2-7, with D uncertain. With 4 bases removed from V and 7 bases from J, the gap between germline ends came to 18 bases. This CDR3 has 14 residues. CDR1 SGHRS and CDR2 YFSETQ come from the germline V gene. The CDR3 DNA follows: TGCGCCAGCAGCCTCGAATCCCAAACTGTAGAGCAGTACTTC. It yields the protein CASSLESQTVEQYF.

This rearrangement joins TRBV30 to TRBJ2-1; D perhaps matches TRBD1 (5 bases). Germline V gene sequence: CDR1 GTSNPN, CDR2 SVGIG (reference sequence). The CDR3 consists of 11 residues. Trimming removed 6 bases at V and 4 bases at J, with 7 bases between. This chain's CDR3 is CACNRYNEQFF. In DNA form, the CDR3 reads TGTGCCTGCAACAGGTACAATGAGCAGTTCTTC.